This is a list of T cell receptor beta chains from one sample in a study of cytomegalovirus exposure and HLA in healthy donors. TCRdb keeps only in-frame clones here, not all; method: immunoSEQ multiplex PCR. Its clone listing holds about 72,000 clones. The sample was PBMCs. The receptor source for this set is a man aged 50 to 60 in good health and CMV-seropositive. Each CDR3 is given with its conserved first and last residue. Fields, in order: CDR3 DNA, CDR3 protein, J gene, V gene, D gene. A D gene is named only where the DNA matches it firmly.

DNA: TGTGCCAGCGAGGGCTATGGCTACACCTTC
CDR3: CASEGYGYTF
J: TRBJ1-2
V: TRBV19
D: -

DNA: TGTGCCAGCAGTCCCGGACTAGCGGGGTCCTACGAGCAGTACTTC
CDR3: CASSPGLAGSYEQYF
J: TRBJ2-7
V: TRBV28
D: TRBD2

DNA: TGCACCAGCAGCCCAAGCGGGGGTTTGGTTCGGACCCAGTACTTC
CDR3: CTSSPSGGLVRTQYF
J: TRBJ2-5
V: TRBV1
D: -

DNA: TGCAGCGTTGGACCTCGGGAGTCTAACTATGGCTACACCTTC
CDR3: CSVGPRESNYGYTF
J: TRBJ1-2
V: TRBV29-1
D: -

DNA: TGTGCCAGCAGCCAAGGACAGGGGATTATGAACACTGAAGCTTTCTTT
CDR3: CASSQGQGIMNTEAFF
J: TRBJ1-1
V: TRBV14
D: TRBD1

DNA: TGCGCCAGCAGCTATTTCGGGACTAACAATGAGCAGTTCTTC
CDR3: CASSYFGTNNEQFF
J: TRBJ2-1
V: TRBV5-1
D: TRBD2

DNA: TGTGCCACCACACCCTCCATACTTGGGACAGTCTATGGCTACACCTTC
CDR3: CATTPSILGTVYGYTF
J: TRBJ1-2
V: TRBV10-3
D: TRBD1

DNA: TGTGCCAGTAGTATAGTCGGGACAGACGGAACGCAGTATTTT
CDR3: CASSIVGTDGTQYF
J: TRBJ2-3
V: TRBV19
D: TRBD1

DNA: TGCGCCAGCAGCTTGGGGGGACAGGGAGGCGAGCAGTACTTC
CDR3: CASSLGGQGGEQYF
J: TRBJ2-7
V: TRBV5-1
D: TRBD1

DNA: TGTGCCAGCAGTGACTCGGAGGCCCACAATGAGCAGTTCTTC
CDR3: CASSDSEAHNEQFF
J: TRBJ2-1
V: TRBV6-4
D: -

DNA: TGCGCCAGCAGCTCCGGACAGGGGGCGCGAACTGAAGCTTTCTTT
CDR3: CASSSGQGARTEAFF
J: TRBJ1-1
V: TRBV5-1
D: TRBD1

DNA: TGTGCCCGACACCCCATAAGAACGGTGACATACACCTTC
CDR3: CARHPIRTVTYTF
J: TRBJ1-2
V: TRBV30
D: -

DNA: TGCAGGCCGGGGGACGGAGAAAAACTGTTTTTT
CDR3: CRPGDGEKLFF
J: TRBJ1-4
V: TRBV20-1
D: -

DNA: TGTGCCAGCAGCCCTGCCCCACTAGCGGCTACCCAAGAGACCCAGTACTTC
CDR3: CASSPAPLAATQETQYF
J: TRBJ2-5
V: TRBV7-7
D: TRBD2

DNA: TGCAGCGTTCGAGTAAGGTGGGACAGGGAAAGAGCTCACTATGGCTACACCTTC
CDR3: CSVRVRWDRERAHYGYTF
J: TRBJ1-2
V: TRBV29-1
D: TRBD1

DNA: TGCGCCAGCAGCCGGCCGGGACAGGGAATCACTAACTATGGCTACACCTTC
CDR3: CASSRPGQGITNYGYTF
J: TRBJ1-2
V: TRBV4-1
D: TRBD1

DNA: TGTGCCAGCAGCCAAGATTGGGGACAGTATCCTTCGGACACTGAAGCTTTCTTT
CDR3: CASSQDWGQYPSDTEAFF
J: TRBJ1-1
V: TRBV4-2
D: TRBD1

DNA: TGTGCCAGCAGCTTAGATGGGAGAGGGGGTAACTATGGCTACACCTTC
CDR3: CASSLDGRGGNYGYTF
J: TRBJ1-2
V: TRBV7-9
D: -

DNA: TGTGCCAGCAGCCAAGACCCGGGTGCCAACACCGGGGAGCTGTTTTTT
CDR3: CASSQDPGANTGELFF
J: TRBJ2-2
V: TRBV4-2
D: -

DNA: TGTGCCAGCAGGATTTCCAGGGGATCTGAAGCTTTCTTT
CDR3: CASRISRGSEAFF
J: TRBJ1-1
V: TRBV27
D: -

DNA: TGTGCCAGCAGTGAAGCGCTTCCGGGACAGGGGACAGATGAGCAGTTCTTC
CDR3: CASSEALPGQGTDEQFF
J: TRBJ2-1
V: TRBV6-1
D: TRBD1

DNA: TGTGCCAGCAGTCTGTACCGGGACAGCTACGAGCAGTACTTC
CDR3: CASSLYRDSYEQYF
J: TRBJ2-7
V: TRBV27
D: TRBD1

DNA: TGTGCCAGCAGTGGGGACAGGTATGGCTATGGCTACACCTTC
CDR3: CASSGDRYGYGYTF
J: TRBJ1-2
V: TRBV6-1
D: TRBD1

DNA: TGTGCCAGCAGTTACGGGGACAGGGTTAACACTGAAGCTTTCTTT
CDR3: CASSYGDRVNTEAFF
J: TRBJ1-1
V: TRBV6-5
D: TRBD1

DNA: TGCAGCGGATATAGCGGCCTCTACAATGAGCAGTTCTTC
CDR3: CSGYSGLYNEQFF
J: TRBJ2-1
V: TRBV29-1
D: -

DNA: TGCGCCAGCAGCTTGGGGGCGGGGGGGCTGTATGAGCAGTTCTTC
CDR3: CASSLGAGGLYEQFF
J: TRBJ2-1
V: TRBV5-1
D: TRBD2

DNA: TGTGCCAGCAGCTCCCTCCTTACAGGGACCGGGGAGCTGTTTTTT
CDR3: CASSSLLTGTGELFF
J: TRBJ2-2
V: TRBV7-6
D: -

DNA: TGTGCCAGCAGCCGGCAGGGGGCCGGGGAGCTGTTTTTT
CDR3: CASSRQGAGELFF
J: TRBJ2-2
V: TRBV11-3
D: TRBD1

DNA: TGCGCCACCCCTCACGATCTTTTTGGGCTAGCCTCCTATAATTCACCCCTCCACTTT
CDR3: CATPHDLFGLASYNSPLHF
J: TRBJ1-6
V: TRBV4-1
D: -

DNA: TGCGCCAGCAGCTTAAACAGGGGGGGAGATACGCAGTATTTT
CDR3: CASSLNRGGDTQYF
J: TRBJ2-3
V: TRBV5-1
D: -

DNA: TGCGCCAGCAGCCCGGGGGGTACGGGAGAGACCCAGTACTTC
CDR3: CASSPGGTGETQYF
J: TRBJ2-5
V: TRBV5-1
D: TRBD2

DNA: TGCAGCGTTGAAGCCTCACTAGCGGGAGGCTACAATGAGCAGTTCTTC
CDR3: CSVEASLAGGYNEQFF
J: TRBJ2-1
V: TRBV29-1
D: TRBD2

DNA: TGCGCCAGCAGAAGAACTGGTACTCATGTCTCTAGCAATCAGCCCCAGCATTTT
CDR3: CASRRTGTHVSSNQPQHF
J: TRBJ1-5
V: TRBV10-1
D: -

DNA: TGCGCCAGCAGCCTCGGGATCCCTAATTCACCCCTCCACTTT
CDR3: CASSLGIPNSPLHF
J: TRBJ1-6
V: TRBV4-1
D: -

DNA: TGTGCCAGCAGCGTAGGGGACAACATGAACACTGAAGCTTTCTTT
CDR3: CASSVGDNMNTEAFF
J: TRBJ1-1
V: TRBV13
D: -

DNA: TGTGCCAGCAGCGTAGGGGGCGGAGTTAACACTGAAGCTTTCTTT
CDR3: CASSVGGGVNTEAFF
J: TRBJ1-1
V: TRBV9
D: -

DNA: TGTGCCAGCAGCCTAAGGGGACAGGGGAACACTGAAGCTTTCTTT
CDR3: CASSLRGQGNTEAFF
J: TRBJ1-1
V: TRBV7-9
D: TRBD1

DNA: TGTGCCAGCAGGAGGGACAGGACCAATGAGCAGTTCTTC
CDR3: CASRRDRTNEQFF
J: TRBJ2-1
V: TRBV2
D: TRBD1

DNA: TGTGCCAGCAGCCTCGGACATCCCCTTGCTGGAAACACCATATATTTT
CDR3: CASSLGHPLAGNTIYF
J: TRBJ1-3
V: TRBV7-3
D: -

DNA: TGCGCCAGCAGCTTGGAATCGGGAGACAGGGGGCGTGAGCAGTACTTC
CDR3: CASSLESGDRGREQYF
J: TRBJ2-7
V: TRBV5-1
D: TRBD1

DNA: TGTGCCAGCAGCGTAGATGGGGGCCCTAGCAATCAGCCCCAGCATTTT
CDR3: CASSVDGGPSNQPQHF
J: TRBJ1-5
V: TRBV9
D: -

DNA: TGTGCCATCAGTTCGCACCGACTGGCCGGCAATCAGCCCCAGCATTTT
CDR3: CAISSHRLAGNQPQHF
J: TRBJ1-5
V: TRBV10-3
D: -

DNA: TGTGCCAGCAGCACGCTTAACAGTGACACCGGGGAGCTGTTTTTT
CDR3: CASSTLNSDTGELFF
J: TRBJ2-2
V: TRBV27
D: -

DNA: TGTGCCAGCAGTTATACGACAGGGACCTATGGCTACACCTTC
CDR3: CASSYTTGTYGYTF
J: TRBJ1-2
V: TRBV7-9
D: TRBD1

DNA: TGTGCCAGCAGTGATGGGCGGGAAAATTCACCCCTCCACTTT
CDR3: CASSDGRENSPLHF
J: TRBJ1-6
V: TRBV6-1
D: -

DNA: TGTGCCAGCAGTTACAGGGACAGCTATGGCTACACCTTC
CDR3: CASSYRDSYGYTF
J: TRBJ1-2
V: TRBV6-5
D: TRBD1

DNA: TGTGCCAGTAGGGCAGGGGGCCCAGCGCGGGGCTACACCTTC
CDR3: CASRAGGPARGYTF
J: TRBJ1-2
V: TRBV19
D: TRBD1

DNA: TGCGCCAGCAGCTTGGCTGCTAGCGGGAGGAACTTTGTCTACGAGCAGTACTTC
CDR3: CASSLAASGRNFVYEQYF
J: TRBJ2-7
V: TRBV5-1
D: TRBD2

DNA: TGTGCCAGCATATCGGGGGTTGCCTACGAGCAGTACTTC
CDR3: CASISGVAYEQYF
J: TRBJ2-7
V: TRBV28
D: -

DNA: TGTGCCAGTAGTATGAAACAGGAGCAGTTCTTC
CDR3: CASSMKQEQFF
J: TRBJ2-1
V: TRBV19
D: -

DNA: TGTGCCAGTAGTCCGAGGGACAGCCCCGTCTATGGCTACACCTTC
CDR3: CASSPRDSPVYGYTF
J: TRBJ1-2
V: TRBV19
D: TRBD1

DNA: TGTGCCATCAGTGAGTATCTAGCGGGGGGCTCCTACAATGAGCAGTTCTTC
CDR3: CAISEYLAGGSYNEQFF
J: TRBJ2-1
V: TRBV10-3
D: TRBD2

DNA: TGTGCCACCAGCACCAACAGGGGGAGTGTGAACACTGAAGCTTTCTTT
CDR3: CATSTNRGSVNTEAFF
J: TRBJ1-1
V: TRBV15
D: TRBD1

DNA: TGTGCCAGCAGTTCAGGGGGACTCTATGGCTACACCTTC
CDR3: CASSSGGLYGYTF
J: TRBJ1-2
V: TRBV6-5
D: TRBD1